What follows is one TCR beta chain and its context. There are 15 residues in the CDR3. CDR1 and CDR2 from the germline V gene are MNHEY and SMNVEV (reference sequence). Trimming at V came to 6 bases and at J to 0 bases, leaving 7 bases not matched to a gene. These data originate in a study of blood T cell repertoires in COVID-19. On the study more broadly: Spain, Italy and the United States supplied samples that represented acute and convalescent COVID-19.

Methods used by the authors: How many nucleated cells were present was estimated from reference gene primer amplification. TCRdb keeps only in-frame clones here, not all; method: immunoSEQ multiplex PCR. V and J calls and clone size are those listed in that table; D and trimming were worked out from the DNA. The data contain 200,000 to 300,000 clones, 85% to 95% of them seen just once; the ten biggest clones take up roughly 0.89%. While infection was still active, Seattle patients were enrolled and then followed longitudinally. This receptor was taken from a man younger than 45 with COVID-19, enrolled during active disease. Sequenced: peripheral blood. V gene TRBV27 combines with J gene TRBJ1-1; 7 nucleotides match TRBD1. The CDR3 coding sequence is TGTGCCAGCAGGTCCCACAGGGGTATGAACACTGAAGCTTTCTTT. Translating gives CASRSHRGMNTEAFF.